One sample yielded the 5 T cell receptor beta chains listed below, sequenced in a study of blood T cells in healthy people across ages. With a J-beta primer mix and a sample-barcoded 5' primer, a second PCR ran about 6 to 11 cycles. TCRdb fed the 5' RACE reads into MiXCR, producing one record per CDR3 protein. The sample includes approximately 760,000 distinct CDR3 sequences, around a quarter of them seen just once. This sample was also put to use in a study of T cells of mothers and their children.

The sequenced sample was blood. The receptors here all came from a boy under 18 in good health.

The chain joins TRBV7-2 to TRBJ2-7, with D possibly being TRBD2 (6 bases). This CDR3 contains 16 residues. V gave up 1 base and J gave up 2 bases, with 15 bases separating them. Germline loops: CDR1 SGHTA, CDR2 FQGNSA. The CDR3 spells CASSLESTAGTYEQYF. DNA for the CDR3: TGTGCCAGCAGCTTAGAAAGTACGGCGGGGACCTACGAGCAGTACTTC.

This clonotype was counted between two and nine times. The CDR3 loop reads CASLAGLNTGELFF. CDR3 sequence (DNA): TGTGCCAGCCTGGCGGGATTGAACACCGGGGAGCTGTTTTTT. The rearrangement links TRBV12-3 or TRBV12-4 to TRBJ2-2; tentatively, D is TRBD2 (6 bases). This CDR3 contains 14 residues. The ends were cut back, 8 bases at V and 1 base at J, with 11 bases in the middle.

The chain uses TRBV29-1 and TRBJ2-3; 7 bases are shared with TRBD1. The CDR3 is made up of 12 amino acids. Germline CDR1 reads SQVTM; CDR2 reads ANQGSEA. The V gene end was trimmed by 3 bases and the J gene end by 9 bases; junction bases not matched to a gene: 6. CDR3 in DNA: TGCAGCGTTGACGGACAGGACCCCACGCAGTATTTT. Amino acid sequence: CSVDGQDPTQYF.

This chain uses TRBV6-1 with TRBJ1-2; TRBD1 matches 8 bases. CDR1 MNHNS and CDR2 SASEGT come from the germline V gene. The CDR3 totals 14 residues. V shed 2 bases, J shed 8 bases, and the junction held 7 bases outside the gene matches. The CDR3 nucleotides read TGTGCCAGCAGTGAACCCGACAGGGGTCGGGGCTACACCTTC. It encodes CASSEPDRGRGYTF.

The V and J genes are TRBV7-3 and TRBJ2-5; D ambiguous. This CDR3 is built from 15 residues. Germline V CDR1 and CDR2: SGHTA, FQGTGA. V was pared by 5 bases and J by 5 bases, with 18 bases between. The CDR3 region is CASSMVGGGAETQYF. The CDR3 nucleotides are TGTGCCAGCAGCATGGTGGGTGGTGGAGCGGAGACCCAGTACTTC.